The 27 T cell receptor beta chains listed next were all sequenced from one sample in a study of T cells in tuberculosis. Here immunoSEQ multiplex PCR was the method, and the copy in TCRdb shows in-frame clones only, minus some. The table lists 35,000 to 40,000 clones, 94% of them singletons. The specimen sequenced was PBMCs. Receptors originate from a donor aged 10-29 years with latent tuberculosis or without tuberculosis infection. Some clones in this sample may be carry-over from other donors' samples.

The genes are TRBV6-5 and TRBJ1-5; TRBD1 matches at 9 bases. With V trimmed by 0 bases and J by 4 bases, 1 base remained unmatched. The CDR3 sequence is 15 residues long. From germline, CDR1 is MNHEY and CDR2 SVGAGI. CDR3 residues: CASSYSGTGNQPQHF. The CDR3 DNA sequence: TGTGCCAGCAGTTACTCGGGGACAGGGAATCAGCCCCAGCATTTT.

This clone was counted once. V is TRBV7-8 and J is TRBJ2-4; 12 nucleotides agree with TRBD1. The CDR3 sequence is 18 residues long. In germline, CDR1 is SGHVS, CDR2 FQNEAQ. J lost 9 bases, V lost 5 bases, and 17 bases had no gene match. The CDR3 DNA is TGTGCCAGCAGCCTGTGGGACAGGGGGCGCTTCGCCTTGAGCATTCAGTACTTC. Protein product: CASSLWDRGRFALSIQYF.

The CDR3 DNA reads TGTGCCAGCAGCTCGCGAGGCGGGGGGAGAGGAGATACGCAGTATTTT. Protein product: CASSSRGGGRGDTQYF. The chain employs TRBV5-5 and TRBJ2-3, with TRBD2 matching 8 bases. Losses at the gene ends were 3 bases for V and 5 bases for J; bases not matched to a gene: 11. Germline values: CDR1 SGHKS, CDR2 YYEKEE (reference sequence). This CDR3 is built from 16 residues. Supplemented by reference TRBV5-5 and TRBJ2-3, the full variable domain reads DAGVTQSPTHLIKTRGQQVTLRCSPISGHKSVSWYQQVLGQGPQFIFQYYEKEERGRGNFPDRFSARQFPNYSSELNVNALLLGDSALYLCASSSRGGGRGDTQYFGPGTRLTVL.

The genes are TRBV6-1 and TRBJ2-3; D is uncertain. The V gene's germline CDR1 is MNHNS and CDR2 SASEGT. V lost 3 bases and J lost 6, with 10 bases in between. The CDR3 consists of 13 residues. The CDR3 protein is CASSERHVDTQYF. The CDR3 nucleotides are TGTGCCAGCAGTGAGAGACACGTGGATACGCAGTATTTT.

The J gene is TRBJ2-1, the V gene TRBV4-1; 9 nucleotides match TRBD1. Trimming removed 4 bases from V and 1 base from J; junction bases left unmatched: 2. CDR1 is MGHRA, CDR2 YSYEKL, per germline. This CDR3 is built from 15 residues. The chain's CDR3 is CASSPGTGSYNEQFF. CDR3 nucleotides: TGCGCCAGCAGCCCCGGGACAGGGTCCTACAATGAGCAGTTCTTC.

This chain joins TRBV7-2 and TRBJ2-3; the D gene is possibly TRBD2 (6 bases). Between the trimmed V and J ends, which lost 4 bases and 0 bases, there was a span of 14 bases. The CDR3 has 16 residues. Germline CDR1 SGHTA, CDR2 FQGNSA. CDR3 sequence (DNA): TGTGCCAGCAGCTGGGGACTTAGACCTAGCACAGATACGCAGTATTTT. Translation: CASSWGLRPSTDTQYF.

The V and J genes are TRBV15 and TRBJ2-2, with unresolved D. This CDR3 is 12 amino acids long. Per germline, CDR1 LNHNV and CDR2 YYDKDF (reference sequence). Between the trimmed V and J ends, which lost 2 bases and 11 bases, there was a span of 9 bases. CDR3 in amino acids: CATSRMTPELFF. CDR3 in DNA: TGTGCCACCAGCAGAATGACACCAGAGCTGTTTTTT.

This chain links TRBV7-3 with TRBJ2-3, with TRBD2 identical over 10 bases. Germline assignment: CDR1 SGHTA and CDR2 FQGTGA. J was trimmed by 3 bases and V by 5 bases; bases with no gene match: 8. The CDR3 has 16 residues. The CDR3 reads CASSRQSGGDTDTQYF. As DNA, the CDR3 is TGTGCCAGCAGCCGCCAAAGCGGGGGGGATACAGATACGCAGTATTTT.

The CDR3 DNA is TGCGCCAGCAGCCAAGTGCCGGGTATAGAGCAGTTCTTC. Protein product: CASSQVPGIEQFF. The rearrangement links TRBV4-1 to TRBJ2-1; D unclear. The ends were cut back, 1 base at V and 10 bases at J, with 11 bases in the middle. The CDR3 runs to 13 residues. Germline CDR1 MGHRA, CDR2 YSYEKL.

The V gene is TRBV7-2, the J gene TRBJ1-5, with TRBD1 as a possible D gene (5 bases). Per germline, CDR1 SGHTA and CDR2 FQGNSA. V lost 2 bases and J lost 0, with 11 bases in between. The CDR3 has 16 residues. CDR3 DNA sequence: TGTGCCAGCAGCTTAAATTCAGGGCATAGCAATCAGCCCCAGCATTTT. Translating gives CASSLNSGHSNQPQHF.

J is TRBJ1-1 and V is TRBV12-5; a weak D match, TRBD1 (6 bases). The V gene's germline CDR1 is LGHNT and CDR2 FRNRAP. The V end lost 0 bases, the J end lost 1 base, and 9 bases lay between the germline ends. The CDR3 is made up of 15 amino acids. The CDR3 region has the DNA TGTGCTAGTGGTTTGGTACTGGGACAGAACACTGAAGCTTTCTTT. The encoded protein is CASGLVLGQNTEAFF.

The V and J genes are TRBV5-1 and TRBJ2-1, with a weak D call TRBD1 (6 bases). The CDR3 has 18 residues. V was shortened by 0 bases and J by 1 base, with 17 bases between the two germline ends. Germline loops: CDR1 SGHRS, CDR2 YFSETQ. The CDR3 reads CASSLEGYRARSYNEQFF. The CDR3 DNA sequence: TGCGCCAGCAGCTTGGAGGGTTACAGGGCAAGATCCTACAATGAGCAGTTCTTC. Using reference TRBV5-1 and TRBJ2-1 for the parts outside the CDR3, the full variable domain is KAGVTQTPRYLIKTRGQQVTLSCSPISGHRSVSWYQQTPGQGLQFLFEYFSETQRNKGNFPGRFSGRQFSNSRSEMNVSTLELGDSALYLCASSLEGYRARSYNEQFFGPGTRLTVL.

The chain is built from TRBV7-2 and TRBJ2-1; TRBD1 might be the D (6 bases). The CDR3 has 15 amino acids. The germline V and J ends were trimmed by 5 bases and 9 bases, with 20 bases remaining between them. The germline V gene encodes CDR1 SGHTA and CDR2 FQGNSA. The DNA of the CDR3 is TGTGCCAGCAGCCCGGTGACAGGCGGAGTCGCTGAGCAGTTCTTC. It yields the protein CASSPVTGGVAEQFF.

The rearrangement uses TRBV30 and TRBJ2-3; D remains ambiguous. The length of the CDR3 is 11 residues. Trimming removed 1 base at V and 4 bases at J, with 3 bases between. Germline lookup yields CDR1 GTSNPN and CDR2 SVGIG (reference sequence). The DNA of the CDR3 is TGTGCCTGGAGTGCAGCAGATACGCAGTATTTT. It codes for CAWSAADTQYF.

This clone showed up just once. This chain joins TRBV19 and TRBJ1-6; TRBD1 aligns across 8 bases. The CDR3 consists of 14 residues. The germline gives CDR1 LNHDA, CDR2 SQIVND (reference sequence). Trimming took 6 bases from V and 10 from J; bases not matched to a gene: 8. The CDR3 sequence: CASSPGQVNSPLHF. CDR3 DNA: TGTGCCAGTAGCCCGGGACAGGTTAACTCACCCCTCCACTTT. Full variable domain (outside the CDR3, taken from reference TRBV19 and TRBJ1-6): DGGITQSPKYLFRKEGQNVTLSCEQNLNHDAMYWYRQDPGQGLRLIYYSQIVNDFQKGDIAEGYSVSREKKESFPLTVTSAQKNPTAFYLCASSPGQVNSPLHFGNGTRLTVT.

This chain joins TRBV4-1 and TRBJ2-7, with TRBD1 identical over 7 bases. Germline CDR1 and CDR2: MGHRA and YSYEKL. J lost 5 bases, V lost 3 bases, and 19 bases had no gene match. The CDR3 loop spans 18 amino acids. CDR3 coding DNA: TGCGCCAGCAGCCAGGAGAATTTCGACAGGGAAGGCACGCACGAGCAGTACGTC. Translated: CASSQENFDREGTHEQYV.

V gene TRBV7-6 combines with J gene TRBJ1-2; no definite D call. The V end was cut by 1 base, the J end by 2 bases, with 5 bases between. Germline V gives CDR1 SGHVS, CDR2 FNYEAQ. There are 13 residues in the CDR3. CDR3 sequence: CASSLEQNYGYTF. The CDR3 DNA is TGTGCCAGCAGCTTAGAACAGAACTATGGCTACACCTTC.

The V and J genes are TRBV18 and TRBJ1-1; D call uncertain. The germline V and J ends were trimmed by 2 bases and 1 base, with 5 bases remaining between them. Germline loops: CDR1 KGHSH, CDR2 LQKENI. This CDR3 comprises 13 residues. In DNA, the CDR3 is TGTGCCAGCTCACCAGCGGCGAACACTGAAGCTTTCTTT. Amino acids: CASSPAANTEAFF.

The chain joins TRBV5-1 to TRBJ2-1; D gene ambiguous. The germline CDR1 and CDR2 sequences are SGHRS and YFSETQ. The CDR3 runs to 16 residues. With 0 bases removed from V and 0 bases from J, the gap between germline ends came to 10 bases. This CDR3 is CASSLAGLVSYNEQFF. Here the CDR3 DNA reads TGCGCCAGCAGCTTGGCCGGGTTAGTCTCCTACAATGAGCAGTTCTTC.

This chain links TRBV10-3 with TRBJ1-1; TRBD1 might be the D (5 bases). The CDR3 spans 16 residues. The V and J ends lost 5 bases and 1 base respectively, with 17 bases between them. Germline assignment: CDR1 ENHRY and CDR2 SYGVKD. This CDR3 reads CAISSVGGSPNTEAFF. The DNA of the CDR3 is TGTGCCATCAGTTCGGTCGGGGGTTCCCCGAACACTGAAGCTTTCTTT.

The chain combines TRBV7-2 with TRBJ2-1, with 10 bases fitting TRBD2. Germline values: CDR1 SGHTA, CDR2 FQGNSA. The CDR3 is made up of 17 amino acids. Trimming took 7 bases from V and 8 from J; bases not matched to a gene: 17. CDR3 sequence (DNA): TGTGCCAGCAAAAAGGTAGCGGGGGGCGCGGTAGAAGATGAGCAGTTCTTC. This sequence encodes CASKKVAGGAVEDEQFF.

This chain links TRBV2 with TRBJ2-3; a weak D match, TRBD2 (6 bases). Germline lookup yields CDR1 SNHLY and CDR2 FYNNEI. The length of the CDR3 is 16 residues. Trimming cost V 2 bases and J 8 bases, with 20 bases left between them. For the CDR3, the DNA is TGTGCCAGCAGTGAATGGGGTAGCGGCGAGGAAGCTACGCAGTATTTT. Translating gives CASSEWGSGEEATQYF. Full variable domain (remainder filled in from reference TRBV2 and TRBJ2-3): EPEVTQTPSHQVTQMGQEVILRCVPISNHLYFYWYRQILGQKVEFLVSFYNNEISEKSEIFDDQFSVERPDGSNFTLKIRSTKLEDSAMYFCASSEWGSGEEATQYFGPGTRLTVL.

This chain connects TRBV7-9 to TRBJ2-2, with D possibly being TRBD2 (5 bases). From germline, CDR1 is SEHNR and CDR2 FQNEAQ (reference sequence). V dropped 1 base and J dropped 7 bases, with 10 bases sitting between them. The length of the CDR3 is 14 residues. CDR3 protein: CASSLERASGELFF. DNA of the CDR3: TGTGCCAGCAGCTTAGAGAGGGCCAGCGGGGAGCTGTTTTTT.

The J gene is TRBJ2-7, the V gene TRBV5-6, with 10 bases matching TRBD1. V lost 3 bases and J lost 5; bases outside the gene matches: 8. CDR1 and CDR2 (germline): SGHDT, YYEEEE. The CDR3 runs 15 residues. In DNA, the CDR3 is TGTGCCAGCAGCTACGGGACAGGGGTGATGAACGAGCAGTACGTC. Translation: CASSYGTGVMNEQYV.

Only one count was recorded for this clone. This chain uses TRBV4-3 with TRBJ1-3, with D possibly being TRBD1 (6 bases). V was shortened by 2 bases and J by 4 bases, with 12 bases between the two germline ends. The CDR3 is made up of 15 amino acids. CDR1 and CDR2 (germline): LGHNA, YSLEER. CDR3: CASSQPGGAGNTIYF. CDR3 in DNA: TGCGCCAGCAGCCAACCTGGGGGCGCGGGAAACACCATATATTTT.

The chain has TRBV18 and TRBJ1-3, with D tentatively TRBD1 (5 bases). CDR1 is KGHSH and CDR2 is LQKENI in the germline V gene. This CDR3 comprises 15 residues. Between the trimmed V and J ends, which lost 4 bases and 0 bases, there was a span of 10 bases. This chain's CDR3 is CASSLGHLSGNTIYF. The CDR3 nucleotides are TGTGCCAGCTCACTAGGACACCTCTCTGGAAACACCATATATTTT.

The sample holds a few counts of this clone. The V gene is TRBV30, the J gene TRBJ1-2; D gene ambiguous. Germline V lookup: CDR1 GTSNPN, CDR2 SVGIG (reference sequence). The CDR3 sequence is 11 residues long. Trimming took off 8 bases at V and 3 bases at J, with 10 bases between the two ends. The CDR3 region has the DNA TGTGCCAGCCTCATAGACTATGGCTACACCTTC. This encodes CASLIDYGYTF.